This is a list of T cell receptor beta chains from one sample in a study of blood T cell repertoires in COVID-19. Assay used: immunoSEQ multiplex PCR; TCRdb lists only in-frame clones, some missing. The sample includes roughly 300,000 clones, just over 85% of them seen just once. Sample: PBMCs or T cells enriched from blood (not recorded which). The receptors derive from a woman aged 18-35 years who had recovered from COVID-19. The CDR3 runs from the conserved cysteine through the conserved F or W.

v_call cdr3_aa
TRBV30 CAWSTGQYGYTF
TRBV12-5 CASGLVFGEFLPYEQYF
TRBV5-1 CASSVQGAQGQETQYF
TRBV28 CASSRQGVYEQYF
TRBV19 CASSMVSSGQDYEQYF
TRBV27 CASSLTIELTDTQYF
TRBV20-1 CSASPQGASPLHF
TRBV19 CASSPRTARSNQPQHF
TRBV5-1 CASSRVSGGKEETQYF
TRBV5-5 CASSLLRPGEQYF
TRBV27 CVILQGAEAFF
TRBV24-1 CATSDSTGFRRFF
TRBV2 CASSATLVRGETQYF
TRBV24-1 CATSDPSGGGETQYF
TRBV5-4 CASSLRFAGATTEAFF
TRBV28 CASSPGGQGTNIQYF
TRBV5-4 CASSRQESNEKLFF
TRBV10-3 CAICREPVVYEQYF
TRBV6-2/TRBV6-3 CASSYFVSTYEQYF
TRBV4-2 CASSQEGLAGPSTDTQYF
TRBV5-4 CASSTGTEKLYEQYF
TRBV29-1 CSAHPGEGYTF
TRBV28 CASTLGASGQETQYF
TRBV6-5 CASSYKPRDDSPLHF
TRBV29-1 CSVEKAGNEKLFF
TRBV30 CAWSVGGAGDAYEQYF
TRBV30 CAWSETPNQPQHF
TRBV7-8 CASSLLAGLQDTQYF
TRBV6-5 CASSYRTGNSPLHF
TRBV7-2 CASSSGTRAGELFF
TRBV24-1 CATSDLYRGAEKPQHF
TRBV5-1 CASSLGTGRNQETQYF
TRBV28 CAAFSGNIQYF
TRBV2 CASSESWTANYGYTF
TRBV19 CASSKGTGHEKLFF
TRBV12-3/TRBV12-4 CASSFLGGEQFF